This T cell receptor (beta chain) is from a study of T-cell memory formation after mild COVID-19. Overall study results and limits: Day 37-peaking second-wave clones had unconfirmed SARS-CoV-2 specificity.

TCRdb itself ran the 5' RACE reads through MiXCR, one entry per CDR3 protein. The sample lists just under 150,000 distinct CDR3 sequences; approximately 21% were seen once. This clonotype has just a few counts. Its antigen remains unidentified. V lost 5 bases, J lost 5 bases, and 9 bases lay in between. The CDR3 sequence is 12 residues long. This receptor was taken from an adult woman who had mild COVID-19 (a few samples of this study predate the infection). Cell type and time point are not known. This chain links TRBV12-3 or TRBV12-4 with TRBJ1-1, with a tentative D call TRBD1 (5 bases). What was sequenced was PBMCs or a T cell subset sorted from them (not recorded which). The CDR3 DNA reads TGTGCCAGCAGTCCTGACAGAACTGAAGCTTTCTTT. This encodes CASSPDRTEAFF.